This T cell receptor (beta chain) is from a study of technical replicates of blood from a few donors. Some clones are missing from TCRdb's copy, which holds only in-frame ones; the method was immunoSEQ multiplex PCR. The table has roughly 13,000 clones, 95% seen once; the top ten hold around 7%. The CDR3 runs to 16 residues. The germline gives CDR1 SGHRS, CDR2 YFSETQ. Trimming cost V 0 bases and J 4 bases, with 13 bases left between them. The V and J genes are TRBV5-1 and TRBJ2-2; D remains ambiguous. Material for sequencing was PBMCs. This clonotype was obtained from a human donor in good health. This CDR3 reads CASSLVPSSSTGELFF. Here the CDR3 DNA reads TGCGCCAGCAGCTTGGTCCCGAGTAGTAGCACCGGGGAGCTGTTTTTT.